In this sample, the clone carrying this TCR beta chain turned up a few times. Original processing notes: Reference gene primer amplification gave estimated nucleated cell counts. Some clones are missing from TCRdb's copy, which holds only in-frame ones; the method was immunoSEQ multiplex PCR. V and J calls plus clone size are reproduced from that table; the DNA served to infer D and trimming. Of tens of thousands of clones in the sample, just over 85% were seen once. This sample stems from a study of blood T cell repertoires in COVID-19. Study-level information: T cells, B-cell-depleted T cells, or PBMCs supplied cDNA or gDNA.

The CDR3 extends over 15 amino acids. The germline gives CDR1 MNHEY, CDR2 SMNVEV (reference sequence). V lost 6 bases, J lost 3 bases, and 10 bases stayed unmatched. What was sequenced was peripheral blood. This rearrangement joins TRBV27 to TRBJ2-7; 8 bases map to TRBD1. This TCR was recovered from a man aged 45-60 years with active or convalescent COVID-19. CDR3 DNA sequence: TGTGCCAGCAGCCCTCGGACAGGGTTAAACTACGAGCAGTACTTC. Protein product: CASSPRTGLNYEQYF.